Listed below are T cell receptor beta chains from one sample, sequenced in a study of T cell responses to AZD1222 COVID-19 vaccine. Sequencing was performed with immunoSEQ multiplex PCR; in TCRdb, only in-frame clones are kept and a portion is missing. The table lists about 170,000 clones, 85% to 90% of them singletons. Sequenced material: peripheral blood, taken 28 days after the second dose of the MenACWY control vaccine. These receptors were taken from an adult who received the MenACWY meningococcal vaccine as a control. CDR3s leave out the opening cysteine and the closing phenylalanine or tryptophan. The order of the fields is V gene, CDR3 protein.

v_gene: TRBV5-4; CDR3aa: ASSLDSGPEAF
v_gene: TRBV7-9; CDR3aa: ASSPTSGWEPQH
v_gene: TRBV12-3/TRBV12-4; CDR3aa: ASSLGVETQY
v_gene: TRBV27; CDR3aa: ASRAADSLYGYT
v_gene: TRBV28; CDR3aa: ASSSFGRAQPQH
v_gene: TRBV28; CDR3aa: ASSPSTGIVTNEQF
v_gene: TRBV5-1; CDR3aa: ASSLALSGNTIY
v_gene: TRBV2; CDR3aa: ASSGQGGNQPQH
v_gene: TRBV12-3/TRBV12-4; CDR3aa: ASSPAGKETQY
v_gene: TRBV6-1; CDR3aa: ASSDPREGEKLF
v_gene: TRBV20-1; CDR3aa: SASITRNTGELF
v_gene: TRBV19; CDR3aa: ASSMASGSSYNEQF
v_gene: TRBV19; CDR3aa: ASGGQVVYSNQPQH
v_gene: TRBV29-1; CDR3aa: SVGRGGNTIY